The clone carrying this T cell receptor (beta chain) was counted once. What it binds is unknown. A much larger clone lies a single base off, so this may be a read error. A lack of ophthalmopathy progression within 18 months defined stable Graves' hyperthyroidism. Newly diagnosed hyperthyroidism, duration under 2 months, in patients aged 18 to 65. Exclusions: uncontrolled infection, other autoimmune disease, pregnancy, lactation. The sample belongs to a study of T cells in Graves' hyperthyroidism and ophthalmopathy. Study results and caveats: Most expanded thyroid clonotypes above 0.001 recurred in blood.

The germline V gene encodes CDR1 SEHNR and CDR2 FQNEAQ (reference sequence). The CDR3 runs to 14 residues. The TCR beta CDR3 regions underwent amplification using RNA transcripts as the source. Initially, a first-round RT-PCR of the TCR CDR3 employed the HTBI primer set. Each CDR3 protein is one row after TCRdb ran MiXCR on the multiplex PCR reads. The sample carries about 620,000 distinct CDR3 sequences, roughly 17% recorded once. Input material: blood. The chain uses TRBV7-9 and TRBJ2-3; either TRBD1 or TRBD2 may fit D (5 bases each). The TCR comes from a woman aged 25 to 39 with Graves' hyperthyroidism. The CDR3 coding sequence is TGTGCCAGCAGCTTAATCCGGGGCACAGATACGCAGTGTTTT. Translation gives CASSLIRGTDTQCF.